This TCR beta chain was recorded in a study of Ad26.COV2.S vaccination and SARS-CoV-2 variants. Study summary: Donor was assigned to the Ad26.COV2.S arm of trial COV1001.

Turning to this clone: The same CDR3 can be traced to other DNA sequences in this sample.

The table came from immunoSEQ multiplex PCR; TCRdb's copy has only in-frame clones and leaves some out. The profile shows approximately 450,000 clones, around nine tenths of them singletons. With 6 bases removed from V and 1 base from J, the gap between germline ends came to 5 bases. CDR1 and CDR2 from the germline V gene are DFQATT and SNEGSKA (reference sequence). The CDR3 totals 11 residues. As to treatment: around 19 received Ad26.COV2.S at low or high dose, single or two shots; roughly five received placebo; per-sample allocation not given. Day 63 after the first vaccine or placebo injection was the time point for sampling.

This sample comprised peripheral blood, obtained in a trial of Ad26.COV2.S vaccine versus placebo. The receptor comes from a person between 18 and 65 years old who received the Ad26.COV2.S COVID-19 vaccine or a placebo. V is TRBV20-1 and J is TRBJ2-3, with unresolved D. The CDR3 spells CSAEGTDTQYF. The CDR3 bases are TGCAGTGCGGAAGGCACAGATACGCAGTATTTT.